This record concerns one T cell receptor beta chain sequence. Its specificity is not known. This specimen belongs to a study of long-term antiretroviral therapy in people with HIV. Study observations and caveats: Someone took the blood between about 2003 and 2017, maybe while older ART regimens were in use.

Sequencing relied on immunoSEQ assay v3.0, run at survey level. TCRdb keeps only in-frame clones here, not all; method: immunoSEQ multiplex PCR. The data contain under 35,000 clones, approximately 93% of them seen just once; the ten biggest clones take up around 3.8%. The V gene end was trimmed by 6 bases and the J gene end by 5 bases; junction bases not matched to a gene: 6. The length of the CDR3 is 13 residues. CDR1 is SQVTM and CDR2 is ANQGSEA in the germline V gene. The chain employs TRBV29-1 and TRBJ1-5; 8 bases are shared with TRBD1. This TCR was recovered from a woman aged 45-65 years with HIV. The sample in question was unsorted PBMCs, obtained 5 to 5.5 years after starting antiretroviral therapy. This CDR3 reads CSVATGDYQPQHF. The CDR3 coding sequence is TGCAGCGTCGCGACAGGGGACTATCAGCCCCAGCATTTT.